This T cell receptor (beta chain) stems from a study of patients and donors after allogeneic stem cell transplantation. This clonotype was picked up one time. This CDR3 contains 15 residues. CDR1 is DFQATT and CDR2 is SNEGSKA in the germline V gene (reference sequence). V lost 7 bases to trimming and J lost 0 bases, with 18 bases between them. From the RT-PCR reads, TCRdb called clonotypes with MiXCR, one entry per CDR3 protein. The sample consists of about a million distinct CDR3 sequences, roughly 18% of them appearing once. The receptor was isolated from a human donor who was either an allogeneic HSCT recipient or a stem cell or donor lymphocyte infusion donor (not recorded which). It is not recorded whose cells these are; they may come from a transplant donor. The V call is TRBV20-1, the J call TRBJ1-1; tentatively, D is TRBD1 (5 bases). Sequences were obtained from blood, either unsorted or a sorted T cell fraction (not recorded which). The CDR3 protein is CSVESGWYVNTEAFF. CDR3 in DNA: TGCAGTGTAGAATCAGGGTGGTACGTGAACACTGAAGCTTTCTTT.